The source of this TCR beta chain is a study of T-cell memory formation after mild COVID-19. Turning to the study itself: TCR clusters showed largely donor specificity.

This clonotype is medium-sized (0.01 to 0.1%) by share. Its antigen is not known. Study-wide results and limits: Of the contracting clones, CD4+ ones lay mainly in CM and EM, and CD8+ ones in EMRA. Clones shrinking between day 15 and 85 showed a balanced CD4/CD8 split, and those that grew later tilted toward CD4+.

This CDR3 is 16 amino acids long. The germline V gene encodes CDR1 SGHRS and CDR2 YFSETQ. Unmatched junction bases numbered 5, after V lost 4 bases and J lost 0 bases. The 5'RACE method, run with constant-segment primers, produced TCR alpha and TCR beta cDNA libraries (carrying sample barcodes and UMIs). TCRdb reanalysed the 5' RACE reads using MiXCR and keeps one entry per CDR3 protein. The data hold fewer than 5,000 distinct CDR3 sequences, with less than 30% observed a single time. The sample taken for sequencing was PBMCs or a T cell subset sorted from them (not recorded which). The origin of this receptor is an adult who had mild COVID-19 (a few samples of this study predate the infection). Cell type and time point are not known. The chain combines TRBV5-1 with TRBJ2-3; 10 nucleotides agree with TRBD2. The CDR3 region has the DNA TGCGCCAGCAGCCGTAGCGGGGGGCGAAGCACAGATACGCAGTATTTT. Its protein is CASSRSGGRSTDTQYF.